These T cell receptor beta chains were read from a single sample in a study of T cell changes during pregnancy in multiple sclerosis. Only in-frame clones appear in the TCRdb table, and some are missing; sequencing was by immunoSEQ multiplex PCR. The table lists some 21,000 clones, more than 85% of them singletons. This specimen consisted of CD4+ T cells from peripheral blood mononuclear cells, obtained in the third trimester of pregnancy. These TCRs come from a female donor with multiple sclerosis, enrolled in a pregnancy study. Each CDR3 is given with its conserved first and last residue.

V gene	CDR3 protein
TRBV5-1	CASSLSQAFDYGYTF
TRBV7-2	CASSLMTGKQFF
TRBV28	CASSFEAGGSQETQYF
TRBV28	CASSLVRWAQYF
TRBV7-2	CASSHLFHEQYF
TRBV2	CASRRDSSTDTQYF
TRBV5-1	CASSWGTSGGAIETQYF
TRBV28	CASETLLNYGYTF
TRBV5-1	CASSYGGVYNEQFF
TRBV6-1	CASSEGFGPAGETQYF
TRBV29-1	CSVGAEGRAFF
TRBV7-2	CASRRGTVSSYNEQFF
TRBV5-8	CASKNRGFGTDTQYF
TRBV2	CASGTTGGGYGYTF
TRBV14	CASSQGWRGMTLYYGYTF
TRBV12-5	CASGLGETYEQYF
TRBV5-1	CASSVQGGNTIYF
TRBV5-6	CASSTWLLAWGLQETQYF
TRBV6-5	CASGVSWGADTQYF
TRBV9	CASSVVPGDRAGNTIYF
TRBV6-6	CASSYSRGRRGYEQYF
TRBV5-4	CASSPGGNTDTQYF
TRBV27	CASSLGTGTLAKNIQYF
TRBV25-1	CASSPNTGTSGNTIYF
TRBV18	CASSPEGVREKLFF
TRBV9	CASSAIDRGPAEAFF
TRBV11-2	CASSLGGTGIYEQYF
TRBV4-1	CASSQVPGRYGYTF
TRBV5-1	CASSLTESLNTEAFF
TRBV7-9	CASSLTIGQGVSETQYF
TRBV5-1	CASSPMGGQGETQYF
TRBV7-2	CASSLVGTEVNYGYTF
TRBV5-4	CASSLDRGGNTIYF
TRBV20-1	CSAGGFTEAFF
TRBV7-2	CASSSGTGDTDTQYF
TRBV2	CASSSGGLYGGYTF
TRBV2	CAGTLDRNTEAFF
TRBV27	CASSEQGRTEAFF
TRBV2	CASRWTGAMNTEAFF
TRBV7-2	CASSPRGGTQYF
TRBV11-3	CASSSAGGETQYF
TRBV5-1	CASSPIPGQPNTEAFF
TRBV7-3	CASSLRRGAPDTQYF
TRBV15	CATSRDSAGWGNQPQHF
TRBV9	CASSMGYSNQPQHF
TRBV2	CASSEEASGDTQYF
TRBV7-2	CASSLWLTAANYGYTF
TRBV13	CASSRDRGEQYF
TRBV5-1	CASSLGGTGGDTQYF
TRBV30	CGAGQGNSGNTIYF
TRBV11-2	CASSTQRGGGNEQFF
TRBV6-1	CASSEMAGSPLHF